The following is a T cell receptor (beta chain) sequence with its context. Its antigen remains unidentified. This record comes from a study of long-term antiretroviral therapy in people with HIV. Whole-study findings and limits: Repertoire dominance by clones expanded before ART was seen at all time points.

immunoSEQ v3.0 was run at survey level. Clones were read by immunoSEQ multiplex PCR, and TCRdb kept only the in-frame ones, dropping some. This table holds about 16,000 clones, 88% found once. The sequences come from unsorted PBMCs, collected 6.9 years after starting antiretroviral therapy. This receptor was obtained from a middle-aged man with HIV.

The CDR3, as DNA: TGTGCCAGCAGGGACAAGTATACCTACGAGCAGTACTTC. Protein: CASRDKYTYEQYF. This chain connects TRBV6-5 to TRBJ2-7; D is perhaps TRBD1 (5 bases). The V end was cut by 6 bases, the J end by 2 bases, with 11 bases between. The length of the CDR3 is 13 residues. The germline V gene encodes CDR1 MNHEY and CDR2 SVGAGI.